This TCR beta chain was identified during a study of blood T cells in healthy people across ages. Findings and limits, study-wide: A strong correlation was seen between TCR beta diversity and naive T cell percentage.

Concerning this clonotype itself: Its antigen is still unknown.

A sample-barcoded 5' primer and a J-beta primer mix were used in a second PCR of roughly 6 to 11 cycles. TCRdb reprocessed the 5' RACE reads with MiXCR, giving one entry per CDR3 protein. The data contain 650,000 to 900,000 distinct CDR3 sequences, around 62% of them singletons. This CDR3 is 15 amino acids long. Germline V gene data show CDR1 as LGHNA and CDR2 as YSLEER. V was trimmed by 0 bases and J by 4 bases, leaving 12 bases between them. The receptor was isolated from a man younger than 45 in good health. The chain combines TRBV4-3 with TRBJ2-5; perhaps TRBD1 as D (6 bases). The sample consisted of blood. CDR3 DNA sequence: TGCGCCAGCAGCCAAGATCTGGGGGCAGCAGAGACCCAGTACTTC. Its protein product is CASSQDLGAAETQYF.